A selection of T cell receptor beta chains follows, all from one sample in a study of technical replicates of blood from a handful of donors. Using immunoSEQ multiplex PCR, the repertoire was profiled, and TCRdb retains in-frame clones only, with some absent. Of fewer than 70,000 clones in the sample, roughly 94% are singletons; the top ten hold roughly 0.22%. The sample taken for sequencing was T cells isolated from PBMCs. The receptors here all came from a human donor in good health. Each CDR3 is given without its conserved first and last residue.

V	CDR3
TRBV28	ASRGGLYNEQF
TRBV18	ASSPGPEQETQY
TRBV7-9	ASSVGGLEEQY
TRBV15	ATSRSTGVNTEAF
TRBV5-1	ASSSDSTLRETQY
TRBV5-6	ASLGGRAGYNEQF
TRBV9	ASSEYRWTGLQF
TRBV5-4	ASSLSADTQY
TRBV7-9	ASSLQGASSLDTGELF
TRBV6-6	ASSGLQTGELF
TRBV5-1	ASSFGRGNSPLH
TRBV5-4	ASSAGLAGGDNEQF
TRBV7-2	ASSMYGGARDIQY
TRBV5-1	ASSFDSVNTEAF
TRBV5-1	ASSSRLAGDNEQF
TRBV7-8	ASSWMRGGTEAF
TRBV20-1	SADRRGAQH
TRBV29-1	SVEDPLLGDRGGNEQF
TRBV9	ASSDSWGGYGYT
TRBV10-3	AISGLTSGGSPGELF
TRBV7-9	ASSYSSSYEQY
TRBV6-5	ASSYSFTGGGETQY
TRBV5-1	ASSLDIPGLQTYEQY
TRBV9	ASSVTGDTQY
TRBV7-9	ASIQGLSGNTIY
TRBV7-6	ASSSAGTSVYNEQF
TRBV29-1	SVPQDEQF
TRBV14	ASSLGTGSYEQY
TRBV5-4	ASSLGVLRSDEQF
TRBV29-1	SVESLGQGEDEKLF
TRBV29-1	SVVESSGANVLT
TRBV5-1	ASSLGFRGKNTEAF
TRBV5-1	ASSPKYTGEGYT
TRBV4-1	ASSQVSSEQY
TRBV5-4	ASSLGPPENTGELF
TRBV11-1	ASSSRLSTDTQY
TRBV5-4	ASSFIAEGHSPGNTIY
TRBV18	ASSPSGGEDNEQF
TRBV20-1	SSDRNTEAF
TRBV7-9	ASSLGDRVTEAF
TRBV10-3	AISPGLAGGTSTDTQY
TRBV11-1	ASSLARRKNTEAF
TRBV7-8	ASSLSGTRGYNEQF
TRBV5-5	ASSPGQAARGQY
TRBV28	ASSVDRSINQPQH
TRBV28	ASSSGQGESYGYT
TRBV28	ASSLIPGQGDYEQY
TRBV28	ASSLTRSSYEQY
TRBV9	ASSPPRGRGETQY
TRBV5-4	ASSRRDQETQY
TRBV7-3	ASSLAGTGVTEAF
TRBV6-5	ASSWTPTNEKLF
TRBV7-6	ASSFNRQGFNSPLH
TRBV13	ASSLPSDREKLF
TRBV7-2	ASTKRRGQYGYT
TRBV6-5	ASSYSTGSFEQY
TRBV7-9	ASTGGTQETQY
TRBV6-6	ASSPLQETQY
TRBV15	ATRLRQGTANYGYT
TRBV13	ASSRSTDTQY